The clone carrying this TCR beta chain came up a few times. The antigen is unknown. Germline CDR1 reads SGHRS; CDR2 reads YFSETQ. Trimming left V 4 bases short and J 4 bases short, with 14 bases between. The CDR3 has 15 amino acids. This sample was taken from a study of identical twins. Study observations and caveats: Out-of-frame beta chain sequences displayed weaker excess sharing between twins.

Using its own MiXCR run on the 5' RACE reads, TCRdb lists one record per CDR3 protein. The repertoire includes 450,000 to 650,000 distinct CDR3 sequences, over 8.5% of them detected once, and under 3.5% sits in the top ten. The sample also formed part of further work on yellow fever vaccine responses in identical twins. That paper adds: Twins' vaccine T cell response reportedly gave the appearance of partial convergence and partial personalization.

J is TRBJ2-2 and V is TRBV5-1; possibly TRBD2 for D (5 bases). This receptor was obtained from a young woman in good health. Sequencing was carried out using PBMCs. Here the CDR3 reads CASSRDRAGTGELFF. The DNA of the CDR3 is TGCGCCAGCAGCCGGGATAGAGCTGGCACCGGGGAGCTGTTTTTT.